This T cell receptor (beta chain) came from a study of chemoradiotherapy in HPV16-positive cancers. Study conclusions and caveats: HPV-responsive T-cell expansion during chemoradiotherapy was linked to improved recurrence-free survival in HPV16-positive patients.

Remarks on this clone: Its antigen is still unknown.

This CDR3 region has 13 residues. The ends were cut back, 7 bases at V and 5 bases at J, with 9 bases in the middle. Germline CDR1 and CDR2: MNHNS and SASEGT. Sequencing used immunoSEQ multiplex PCR; TCRdb keeps in-frame clones, though not all of them. The sample has tens of thousands of clones; roughly 78% are singletons. The J gene is TRBJ1-6, the V gene TRBV6-1, with D possibly being TRBD1 (5 bases). The sequence was obtained from a human donor with HPV-associated anogenital cancer. The sample in question was blood, obtained from a patient who underwent chemoradiotherapy. CDR3: CASKGDNNSPLHF. CDR3 coding DNA: TGTGCCAGCAAAGGGGATAATAATTCACCCCTCCACTTT.